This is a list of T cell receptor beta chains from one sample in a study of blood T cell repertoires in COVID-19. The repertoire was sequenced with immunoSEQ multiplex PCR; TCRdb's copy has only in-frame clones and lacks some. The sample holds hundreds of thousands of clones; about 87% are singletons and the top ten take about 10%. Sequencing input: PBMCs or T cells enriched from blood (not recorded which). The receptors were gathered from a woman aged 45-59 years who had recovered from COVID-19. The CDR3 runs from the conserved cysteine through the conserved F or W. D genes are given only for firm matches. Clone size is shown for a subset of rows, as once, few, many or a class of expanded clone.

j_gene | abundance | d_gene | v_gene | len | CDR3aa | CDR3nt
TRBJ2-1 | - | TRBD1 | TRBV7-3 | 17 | CASSSRPGTEPSNEQFF | TGTGCCAGCAGCTCCCGCCCCGGGACAGAACCCTCCAATGAGCAGTTCTTC
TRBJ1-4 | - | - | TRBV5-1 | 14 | CASSHGTTNEKLFF | TGCGCCAGCAGCCACGGTACAACTAATGAAAAACTGTTTTTT
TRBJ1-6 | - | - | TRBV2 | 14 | CASSERRGNSPLHF | TGTGCCAGCAGTGAGCGCAGGGGAAATTCACCCCTCCACTTT
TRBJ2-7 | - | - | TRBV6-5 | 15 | CASSYTLDRSYEQYF | TGTGCCAGCAGTTACACCCTAGACAGGTCCTACGAGCAGTACTTC
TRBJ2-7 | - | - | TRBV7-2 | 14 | CASSPGIFGYEQYF | TGTGCCAGCAGCCCCGGGATTTTTGGATACGAGCAGTACTTC
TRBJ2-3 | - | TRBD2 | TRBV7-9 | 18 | CASSLATSGGTRTDTQYF | TGTGCCAGCAGCTTAGCAACTAGCGGGGGGACACGCACAGATACGCAGTATTTT
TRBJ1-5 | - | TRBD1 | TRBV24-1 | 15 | CATSDRGQFNQPQHF | TGTGCCACCAGTGATAGGGGACAGTTCAATCAGCCCCAGCATTTT
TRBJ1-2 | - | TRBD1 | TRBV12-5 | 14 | CASGLDRGLYGYTF | TGTGCTAGTGGTTTGGACAGGGGGCTTTATGGCTACACCTTC
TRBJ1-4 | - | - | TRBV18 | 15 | CASSPPGATWEKLFF | TGTGCCAGCTCACCGCCGGGAGCAACCTGGGAAAAACTGTTTTTT
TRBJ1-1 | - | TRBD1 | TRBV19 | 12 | CATDDRGTEAFF | TGTGCCACCGACGACAGGGGCACTGAAGCTTTCTTT
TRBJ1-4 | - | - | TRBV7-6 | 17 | CASSLARQRQSNEKLFF | TGTGCCAGCAGCTTAGCCCGCCAGCGACAGAGTAATGAAAAACTGTTTTTT
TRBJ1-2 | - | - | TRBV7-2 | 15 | CASSLATGSAYGYTF | TGTGCCAGCAGCTTAGCGACTGGGTCTGCCTATGGCTACACCTTC
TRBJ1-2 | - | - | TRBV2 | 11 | CASYQGDGYTF | TGTGCCAGCTATCAAGGGGATGGCTACACCTTC
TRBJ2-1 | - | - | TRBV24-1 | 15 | CATSDRAASYNEQFF | TGTGCCACCAGTGATCGAGCGGCCTCCTACAATGAGCAGTTCTTC
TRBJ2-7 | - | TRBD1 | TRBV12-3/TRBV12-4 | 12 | CASTGVGDEQYF | TGTGCCAGTACAGGGGTGGGGGACGAGCAGTACTTC
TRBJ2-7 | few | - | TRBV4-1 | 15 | CASSNLGQSSNEQYF | TGCGCCAGCAGCAACCTTGGACAGAGTAGTAACGAGCAGTACTTC
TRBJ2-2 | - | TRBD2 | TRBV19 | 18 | CASSIDLGSGGPIGELFF | TGTGCCAGTAGTATAGATCTCGGTAGCGGGGGACCAATCGGGGAGCTGTTTTTT
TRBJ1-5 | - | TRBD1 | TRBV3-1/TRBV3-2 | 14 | CASSPGQTNQPQHF | TGTGCCAGCAGCCCGGGACAGACTAATCAGCCCCAGCATTTT
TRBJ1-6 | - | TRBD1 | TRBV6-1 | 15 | CASRAPGQGRSPLHF | TGTGCCAGCAGAGCCCCGGGACAGGGACGCTCACCCCTCCACTTT
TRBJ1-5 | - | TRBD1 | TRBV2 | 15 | CASSGDRVFNQPQHF | TGTGCCAGCAGTGGGGACAGGGTTTTCAATCAGCCCCAGCATTTT
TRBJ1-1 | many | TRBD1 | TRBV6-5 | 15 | CASSPGTGDPTEAFF | TGTGCCAGCAGTCCCGGGACAGGGGATCCCACTGAAGCTTTCTTT
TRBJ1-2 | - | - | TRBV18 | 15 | CASSRGGSEAHGYTF | TGTGCCAGCTCCCGCGGGGGTTCAGAAGCCCATGGCTACACCTTC
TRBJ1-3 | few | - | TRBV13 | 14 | CASSRSGSGNTIYF | TGTGCCAGCAGCCGTTCGGGCTCTGGAAACACCATATATTTT
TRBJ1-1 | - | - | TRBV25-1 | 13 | CASTFSGASEAFF | TGTGCCAGCACCTTCTCGGGTGCGTCAGAAGCTTTCTTT
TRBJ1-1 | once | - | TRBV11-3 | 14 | CASSLNLGATEAFF | TGTGCCAGCAGCTTGAATTTGGGGGCAACTGAAGCTTTCTTT
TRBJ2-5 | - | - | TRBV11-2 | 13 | CASSFLYQETQYF | TGTGCCAGCAGCTTCTTGTACCAAGAGACCCAGTACTTC
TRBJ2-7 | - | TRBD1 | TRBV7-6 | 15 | CASSLGAGGTYEQYF | TGTGCCAGCAGCTTAGGGGCAGGGGGTACCTACGAGCAGTACTTC
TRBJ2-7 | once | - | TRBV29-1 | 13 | CSVAGRASYEQYF | TGCAGCGTTGCGGGCAGGGCCTCCTACGAGCAGTACTTC
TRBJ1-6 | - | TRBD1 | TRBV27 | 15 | CASSSNRDRTSPLHF | TGTGCCAGCAGTTCAAACCGGGACAGGACGTCACCCCTCCACTTT
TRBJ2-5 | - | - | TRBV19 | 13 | CASKRFGQETQYF | TGTGCCAGTAAGCGGTTCGGGCAAGAGACCCAGTACTTC
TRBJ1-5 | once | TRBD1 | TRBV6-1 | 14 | CASSEATGPQPQHF | TGTGCCAGCAGTGAAGCGACAGGGCCACAGCCCCAGCATTTT
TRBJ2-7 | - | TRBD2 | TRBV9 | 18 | CASSVVSSGGSSSYEQYF | TGTGCCAGCAGCGTAGTTTCTAGCGGGGGCTCCAGCTCCTACGAGCAGTACTTC
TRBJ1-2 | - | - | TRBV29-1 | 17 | CSVVRPPTALVNYGYTF | TGCAGCGTTGTGCGGCCCCCCACTGCACTCGTTAACTATGGCTACACCTTC
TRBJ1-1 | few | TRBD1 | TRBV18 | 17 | CASSPGTGGARGTEAFF | TGTGCCAGCTCACCGGGGACAGGGGGCGCGAGGGGGACTGAAGCTTTCTTT
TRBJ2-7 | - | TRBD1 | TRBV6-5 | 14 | CASSYRRDSYEQYF | TGTGCCAGCAGTTACCGCAGGGACAGCTACGAGCAGTACTTC
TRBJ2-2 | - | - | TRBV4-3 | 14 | CASSIQGNTGELFF | TGCGCCAGCAGCATACAGGGAAATACCGGGGAGCTGTTTTTT
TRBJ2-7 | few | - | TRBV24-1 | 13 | CATSDFQGSEQYF | TGTGCCACCAGTGATTTTCAGGGAAGCGAGCAGTACTTC
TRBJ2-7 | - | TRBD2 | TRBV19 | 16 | CASTPWGLAGVNEQYF | TGTGCCAGTACCCCATGGGGACTAGCGGGGGTTAACGAGCAGTACTTC
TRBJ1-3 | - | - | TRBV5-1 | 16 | CASSLTAAGSGNTIYF | TGCGCCAGCAGCTTGACTGCTGCTGGCTCTGGAAACACCATATATTTT
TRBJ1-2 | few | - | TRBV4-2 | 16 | CASSQGGRTTHYGYTF | TGTGCCAGCAGCCAAGGGGGGAGGACAACTCATTATGGCTACACCTTC
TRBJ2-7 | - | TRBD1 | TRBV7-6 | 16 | CASSSNVGTGGYEQYF | TGTGCCAGCAGCTCTAACGTCGGGACAGGGGGCTACGAGCAGTACTTC
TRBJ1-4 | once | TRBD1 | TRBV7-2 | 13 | CASTQTGGEKLFF | TGTGCCAGCACCCAGACAGGGGGTGAAAAACTGTTTTTT
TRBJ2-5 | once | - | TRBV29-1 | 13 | CSVDGGSQETQYF | TGCAGCGTTGATGGCGGGTCCCAAGAGACCCAGTACTTC